The TCR beta chain described here comes from a study of cytomegalovirus exposure and HLA in healthy donors. The CDR3 has 19 residues. Germline trimming cut 0 bases from V and 2 bases from J; bases unmatched to any gene: 7. The germline V gene has CDR1 SGDLS and CDR2 YYNGEE. TCRdb's table, derived via immunoSEQ multiplex PCR, lists solely in-frame clones and lacks some. The sample has about 82,000 clones, 85% to 95% seen once. Broader study findings: Most observed TCR sequences were rare, whereas some public TCRs were detected in many donors. It was confirmed in vitro that a few of the CMV-associated chains were specific for CMV antigens.

In regard to this clone: Its matching antigen is unknown.

This sequence joins TRBV9 and TRBJ2-5, with 16 bases aligning to TRBD2. The sample taken for sequencing was PBMCs. The sequence was collected from a man younger than 35 in good health and CMV-seronegative. The CDR3 spells CASSVGGLAGGWGQETQYF. The DNA for the CDR3 is TGTGCCAGCAGCGTAGGGGGACTAGCGGGAGGGTGGGGACAAGAGACCCAGTACTTC.